This T cell receptor beta chain was documented in a study of blood T cell repertoires in COVID-19 (dated by TCRdb to about 2020). As for the study more broadly: Collaborator samples came from the United States, Italy and Spain and covered acute and convalescent phases of COVID-19. The material from the prospective study consisted of cDNA or gDNA derived from T cells, B-cell-depleted T cells, or PBMCs. Deeply sampled blood TCRbeta repertoires from subjects exposed to, actively infected with, or recovered from COVID-19 were included in the dataset. The repertoires were released in a freely available public database meant as a resource for research on the immune response to SARS-CoV-2. Samples came from the ongoing ImmuneRACE study (first 160 participants) plus 1,254 subjects from 6 global collaborators. Nearly every sample came with metadata listing a de-identified subject ID, COVID-19 status, age in years and sex. Where HLA class I and class II types were available, the types were taken from metadata supplied by the sample provider, not from assay-based typing.

Whole blood was collected in K2EDTA tubes by collaborating institutions according to the institutions' own protocols. For TCRbeta analysis, collaborators shipped samples as frozen whole blood, isolated PBMCs, or DNA extracted from either of those sample types. TCRbeta CDR3 regions were amplified from genomic DNA using the immunoSEQ Assay, a bias-controlled multiplex PCR. Per the source publication's procedure: Within the assay, amplification of reference gene primers was used to estimate how many nucleated cells each sample contained. To quantify the absolute abundance of each unique TCRbeta CDR3 rearrangement, sequence reads were collapsed and filtered. For each sample, productive Simpson clonality was calculated as the square root of Simpson's diversity index across productive rearrangements. The immuneACCESS repertoire file appears here via TCRdb, limited to in-frame rearrangements. These files lack a portion of the clones; in checked studies, under half of the deficit traces to unresolved V genes, and the cause of the others is not known. V and J calls and clone size are as listed in that table; D and trimming were resolved from the DNA. The sample table contains around 200,000 clones; only one count was recorded for around nine tenths of them. The ten largest clonotypes hold roughly 3.7% of the sample.

This clone came up a few times. Its cognate antigen has yet to be identified. No much larger clonotype is one base removed from it; base qualities were not supplied. Overall study outcomes, separate from this receptor: The amount of clinical and demographic metadata varied by source and participant and was provided uncurated.

V is clipped by 6 bases and J by 7 bases, and the sequence between their germline boundaries is 23 bases long. CDR1 and CDR2 are drawn from the germline V gene (reference sequence): SGHNT, YYREEE. From its cysteine to its phenylalanine, the CDR3 spans 16 amino acids. Solely the CDR3 DNA is kept, with 48 bases framed from the first base. This sequence originates from a man aged 18 to 29 with active or convalescent COVID-19. The rearrangement combines TRBV5-4 with TRBJ1-5, and TRBD1 may be the D gene, going by 5 matching bases. Sequenced sample: peripheral blood. The sequenced DNA is TGTGCCAGCAACCCCCCGTTCGCCCAGGGCGACCAGCCCCAGCATTTT. The resulting protein is CASNPPFAQGDQPQHF.